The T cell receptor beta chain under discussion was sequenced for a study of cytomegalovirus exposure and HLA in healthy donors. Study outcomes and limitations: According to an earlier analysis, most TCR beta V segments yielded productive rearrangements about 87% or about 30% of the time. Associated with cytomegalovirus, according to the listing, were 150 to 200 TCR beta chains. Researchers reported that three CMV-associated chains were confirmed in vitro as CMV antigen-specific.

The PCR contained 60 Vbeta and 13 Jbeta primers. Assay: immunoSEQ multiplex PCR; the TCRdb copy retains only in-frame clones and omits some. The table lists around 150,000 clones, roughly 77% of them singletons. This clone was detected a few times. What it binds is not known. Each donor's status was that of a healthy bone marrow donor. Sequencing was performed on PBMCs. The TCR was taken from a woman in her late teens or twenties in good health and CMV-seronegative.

The CDR3 reads CASSEGTVSNQPQHF. The CDR3 nucleotides read TGTGCCAGCAGTGAAGGGACAGTGAGCAATCAGCCCCAGCATTTT. The chain uses TRBV2 and TRBJ1-5; D possibly corresponds to TRBD1 (6 bases). CDR3 size: 15 residues. V shed 1 base and J shed 1 base, with 8 bases lying between them. Looked up from germline, CDR1 is SNHLY and CDR2 is FYNNEI. Looking up the rest from reference TRBV2 and TRBJ1-5 gives the full variable domain: EPEVTQTPSHQVTQMGQEVILRCVPISNHLYFYWYRQILGQKVEFLVSFYNNEISEKSEIFDDQFSVERPDGSNFTLKIRSTKLEDSAMYFCASSEGTVSNQPQHFGDGTRLSIL.